This TCR beta chain emerged from a study of blood T cell repertoires in COVID-19. Study overall: Acute and convalescent COVID-19 specimens originated in the United States, Italy and Spain. Sources were T cells, B-cell-depleted T cells, or PBMCs; the material itself was cDNA or gDNA.

In the original workflow: Reference gene primer amplification gave nucleated cell count estimates. The data were produced by immunoSEQ multiplex PCR, yet TCRdb's version contains in-frame clones alone and is incomplete. D and trimming were read from the DNA, whereas the V and J calls and clone size are those reported in that table. This table holds tens of thousands of clones, 84% found once. The trim removed 6 bases at V and 7 bases at J, leaving 12 bases unmatched. Germline V gene lookup returns CDR1 SNHLY and CDR2 FYNNEI. The CDR3 has 16 amino acids. The chain joins TRBV2 to TRBJ1-6; 7 bases line up with TRBD1. Sequencing was performed on peripheral blood. The TCR originated in a human donor in a cohort sampled during active COVID-19. DNA for the CDR3: TGTGCCAGCAGCAACAGGGGTCCTGGTGGGAATTCACCCCTCCACTTT. It is translated as CASSNRGPGGNSPLHF.